This entry features one T cell receptor beta chain sequence. The entry originates in a study of blood T cell repertoires in COVID-19. Across the whole study: Italy, Spain and the United States were the sources of the convalescent and acute COVID-19 samples. Sources were T cells, B-cell-depleted T cells, or PBMCs; the material itself was cDNA or gDNA.

In the original analysis: Nucleated cell counts were estimated from reference gene primer amplification. Repertoires were generated with immunoSEQ multiplex PCR, while TCRdb's copy carries only in-frame clones and drops some. V and J calls and clone size are those listed in that table; D and trimming were worked out from the DNA. Here the sample spans around 71,000 clones, 75% to 90% being singletons. The specimen was peripheral blood. This clonotype was obtained from a man at least 80 years old with acute or convalescent COVID-19.

The CDR3 reads CASSRHRTSGYNEQFF. CDR3 sequence (DNA): TGTGCCAGCAGCCGCCACCGGACTAGCGGATACAATGAGCAGTTCTTC. The chain joins TRBV21-1 to TRBJ2-1; the table's D call, TRBD2, was not checked against the DNA. TRBV21-1 is a pseudogene locus. CDR3 length: 16 residues.